These T cell receptor beta chains were read from a single sample in a study of CD8 T cells in ankylosing spondylitis. TCRdb reprocessed the 5' RACE reads via MiXCR and lists one record per CDR3 protein. The sample lists roughly 440,000 distinct CDR3 sequences, 15% to 20% occurring once. Specimen: blood, either unsorted or a sorted T cell fraction (not recorded which). Receptor source: a male donor with ankylosing spondylitis. Each CDR3 is given with its conserved first and last residue. A D gene is named only where the DNA matches it firmly. The size field is filled for only some rows; it gives once, few, many or a size class.

clone size,V gene,CDR3 length,J gene,D gene,CDR3 protein,CDR3 DNA
-,TRBV9,12,TRBJ2-4,-,CASRGEGDIQYF,TGTGCCAGCAGGGGGGAGGGGGACATTCAGTACTTC
many,TRBV10-3,14,TRBJ2-5,TRBD1,CAISGTGEGETQYF,TGTGCCATCAGCGGGACAGGGGAAGGGGAGACCCAGTACTTC
-,TRBV7-9,17,TRBJ2-2,-,CASSSRGADANTGELFF,TGTGCCAGCAGCTCGAGAGGGGCGGACGCGAACACCGGGGAGCTGTTTTTT
few,TRBV12-3/TRBV12-4,14,TRBJ2-5,-,CASCSEGFGETQYF,TGTGCCAGCTGTTCTGAGGGATTCGGTGAGACCCAGTACTTC
-,TRBV19,18,TRBJ2-6,TRBD1,CASSTRDRGASGANVLTF,TGTGCCAGTAGTACTCGGGACAGGGGGGCCTCTGGGGCCAACGTCCTGACTTTC
-,TRBV7-2,14,TRBJ2-7,-,CASSRRQPIYEQYF,TGTGCCAGCAGTAGACGACAGCCCATCTACGAGCAGTACTTC
-,TRBV12-3/TRBV12-4,13,TRBJ2-5,TRBD2,CASKLAGVETQYF,TGTGCCAGTAAACTAGCGGGGGTCGAGACCCAGTACTTC
few,TRBV20-1,16,TRBJ2-7,TRBD2,CSARDLTSGRTYEQYF,TGCAGTGCTAGAGATCTCACTAGCGGGAGAACCTACGAGCAGTACTTC
few,TRBV20-1,16,TRBJ2-3,TRBD2,CSALPGLAGGQDTQYF,TGCAGTGCTTTACCGGGACTAGCGGGGGGGCAAGATACGCAGTATTTT
few,TRBV27,16,TRBJ2-4,TRBD2,CASSRRLAGGSDIQYF,TGTGCCAGCAGTCGAAGACTAGCGGGAGGTTCAGACATTCAGTACTTC
few,TRBV6-1,14,TRBJ2-7,-,CASRRGGYAYEQYF,TGTGCCAGCAGAAGGGGGGGATATGCCTACGAGCAGTACTTC
-,TRBV20-1,14,TRBJ1-2,-,CSASPFWRSYGYTF,TGCAGTGCTAGCCCCTTTTGGAGGAGCTATGGCTACACCTTC
few,TRBV12-3/TRBV12-4,14,TRBJ2-3,TRBD1,CASSFGQGADTQYF,TGTGCCAGCAGTTTTGGCCAGGGGGCAGATACGCAGTATTTT
-,TRBV5-6,14,TRBJ1-2,-,CASSLRGMIDGYTF,TGTGCCAGCAGCTTGCGCGGGATGATTGATGGCTACACCTTC
many,TRBV10-3,13,TRBJ2-5,-,CAISESGPGTQYF,TGTGCCATCAGTGAGTCCGGACCAGGGACCCAGTACTTC
few,TRBV29-1,12,TRBJ1-4,-,CSVYGGDEKLFF,TGCAGCGTTTATGGGGGGGACGAAAAACTGTTTTTT
-,TRBV9,13,TRBJ2-3,-,CASSVVSMDTQYF,TGTGCCAGCAGCGTAGTTTCCATGGATACGCAGTATTTT
few,TRBV20-1,14,TRBJ1-5,-,CSARGSFSNQPQHF,TGCAGTGCTAGGGGATCGTTTAGCAATCAGCCCCAGCATTTT
few,TRBV18,14,TRBJ1-2,-,CASSEGDRFYGYTF,TGTGCCAGCTCAGAAGGCGACAGATTCTATGGCTACACCTTC
few,TRBV4-1,19,TRBJ1-3,TRBD1,CASSQVGDRVPLSGNTIYF,TGCGCCAGCAGCCAAGTTGGGGACAGGGTCCCACTCTCTGGAAACACCATATATTTT
-,TRBV28,16,TRBJ2-3,TRBD1,CASSPPGQGRADTQYF,TGTGCCAGCAGTCCTCCGGGACAGGGAAGGGCAGATACGCAGTATTTT
-,TRBV15,17,TRBJ1-3,-,CATSRDRSGVIGNTIYF,TGTGCCACCAGCAGAGATCGGTCGGGTGTGATAGGAAACACCATATATTTT
-,TRBV20-1,15,TRBJ2-3,-,CSAGDERKSTDTQYF,TGCAGTGCTGGAGATGAGCGAAAAAGCACAGATACGCAGTATTTT
-,TRBV28,13,TRBJ2-1,-,CASRRGGGNEQFF,TGTGCCAGCAGGAGGGGGGGTGGCAATGAGCAGTTCTTC
many,TRBV7-2,13,TRBJ2-5,TRBD1,CASRGQGRETQYF,TGTGCCAGCAGGGGACAGGGGCGAGAGACCCAGTACTTC
-,TRBV4-1,17,TRBJ2-1,TRBD1,CASSQDPGAGGRDEQFF,TGCGCCAGCAGCCAAGATCCGGGGGCAGGGGGCAGGGATGAGCAGTTCTTC
-,TRBV10-3,16,TRBJ2-1,-,CAISEWGVGSYNEQFF,TGTGCCATCAGTGAGTGGGGGGTGGGCTCCTACAATGAGCAGTTCTTC
-,TRBV29-1,13,TRBJ2-1,TRBD2,CSVSASGRDLQFF,TGCAGCGTTTCCGCTAGCGGGAGGGACCTACAGTTCTTC